One sample yielded the 13 T cell receptor beta chains listed below, sequenced in a study of beta chain features in type 1 diabetes. Sequencing targeted expressed TCRB transcripts, as all isolated RNA had been reverse transcribed. TCRdb keeps only in-frame clones here, not all; method: immunoSEQ multiplex PCR. The table records 860,000 or so clones, under 20% of them present only once. The sample comprised naive CD4+ T cells from blood. The receptors were sampled from a woman younger than 30 in good health.

This clone was seen a handful of times. This chain links TRBV28 with TRBJ1-5; perhaps TRBD1 as D (6 bases). Per germline, CDR1 MDHEN and CDR2 SYDVKM. V was pared by 5 bases and J by 0 bases, with 17 bases between. The CDR3 length is 17 residues. This CDR3 reads CASSAWGGGFSNQPQHF. In DNA, the CDR3 is TGTGCCAGCAGTGCCTGGGGAGGGGGTTTTAGCAATCAGCCCCAGCATTTT.

This clone was recorded a few times. The genes are TRBV28 and TRBJ2-3; 13 nucleotides match TRBD2. The CDR3 extends over 20 amino acids. Germline CDR1 reads MDHEN; CDR2 reads SYDVKM. V lost 5 bases, J lost 1 base, and 15 bases stayed unmatched. The CDR3 sequence is CASSPYPGLAGDSGTDTQYF. The CDR3 bases are TGTGCCAGCAGTCCATACCCAGGACTAGCGGGGGACTCCGGCACAGATACGCAGTATTTT.

J is TRBJ2-6 and V is TRBV19, with D possibly TRBD1 on 6 matching bases. The CDR3 runs 16 residues. The V gene's germline CDR1 is LNHDA and CDR2 SQIVND (reference sequence). With 4 bases removed from V and 0 bases from J, the gap between germline ends came to 10 bases. In nucleotides, the CDR3 is TGTGCCAGTAGTAGGACAGTTAGCTCTGGGGCCAACGTCCTGACTTTC. Its protein product is CASSRTVSSGANVLTF.

The chain couples TRBV29-1 to TRBJ2-7; 7 bases fit TRBD2. V lost 4 bases and J lost 2; bases outside the gene matches: 5. Germline CDR1 SQVTM, CDR2 ANQGSEA. The CDR3 consists of 13 residues. Here the CDR3 reads CSVGAGTTYEQYF. In DNA form, the CDR3 reads TGCAGCGTTGGAGCAGGGACTACCTACGAGCAGTACTTC.

The chain uses TRBV2 and TRBJ2-5; TRBD2 matches at 8 bases. J gave up 3 bases and V 5 bases, and 17 bases lay outside the gene matches. The length of the CDR3 is 18 residues. Germline-derived CDR1 and CDR2 are SNHLY and FYNNEI. The DNA of the CDR3 is TGTGCCAGCAGTCCCGGGACTAGTATAATAAGGATAGAAGAGACCCAGTACTTC. This codes for CASSPGTSIIRIEETQYF.

This clone has a handful of counts. The V call is TRBV11-2, the J call TRBJ2-7, with D maybe TRBD1 (6 bases). This CDR3 contains 15 residues. Germline lookup yields CDR1 SGHAT and CDR2 FQNNGV. Trimming shortened V by 5 bases and J by 2 bases, and 16 bases separated the two germline ends. CDR3 in DNA: TGTGCCAGCAGCCATGTGTGGGACACCACCTACGAGCAGTACTTC. As protein: CASSHVWDTTYEQYF. Variable domain in full (rest from reference TRBV11-2 and TRBJ2-7): EAGVAQSPRYKIIEKRQSVAFWCNPISGHATLYWYQQILGQGPKLLIQFQNNGVVDDSQLPKDRFSAERLKGVDSTLKIQPAKLEDSAVYLCASSHVWDTTYEQYFGPGTRLTVT.

This chain uses TRBV29-1 with TRBJ2-5; weak D call: TRBD2 (6 bases). The CDR3 has 13 residues. Between the trimmed V and J ends, which lost 4 bases and 2 bases, there was a span of 11 bases. Per the germline V gene, CDR1 is SQVTM and CDR2 is ANQGSEA. As DNA, the CDR3 is TGCAGCGTTGCGGGACTTAATCAAGAGACCCAGTACTTC. It specifies CSVAGLNQETQYF.

J is TRBJ2-3 and V is TRBV18; D unclear. The CDR3 covers 13 residues. Germline V gene sequence: CDR1 KGHSH, CDR2 LQKENI. Trimming removed 6 bases from V and 5 bases from J, with 12 bases in between. The CDR3 bases are TGTGCCAGCTCTCAAGCATGGGGAGATACGCAGTATTTT. Protein sequence: CASSQAWGDTQYF. The full variable domain, in which reference TRBV18 and TRBJ2-3 provide the parts outside the CDR3, is NAGVMQNPRHLVRRRGQEARLRCSPMKGHSHVYWYRQLPEEGLKFMVYLQKENIIDESGMPKERFSAEFPKEGPSILRIQQVVRGDSAAYFCASSQAWGDTQYFGPGTRLTVL.

The CDR3 nucleotides are TGTGCCAGCAGCCCGACAGGGGTCGGGGATACGCAGTATTTT. Its translation is CASSPTGVGDTQYF. The chain joins TRBV7-8 to TRBJ2-3; 8 positions agree with TRBD1. J gave up 6 bases and V 5 bases, and 7 bases lay outside the gene matches. Germline values: CDR1 SGHVS, CDR2 FQNEAQ. The CDR3 totals 14 residues.

The J gene is TRBJ1-5, the V gene TRBV6-5, with D unresolved. Deletions cut 4 bases from V and 0 bases from J, with 13 bases between. The CDR3 is made up of 16 amino acids. Germline V lookup: CDR1 MNHEY, CDR2 SVGAGI. In nucleotides, the CDR3 is TGTGCCAGCAGTTCATTAAGACCCGTTAGCAATCAGCCCCAGCATTTT. Its translation is CASSSLRPVSNQPQHF.

This chain uses TRBV7-9 with TRBJ2-7; perhaps TRBD1 as D (6 bases). Germline CDR1 SEHNR, CDR2 FQNEAQ (reference sequence). With 1 base removed from V and 2 bases from J, the gap between germline ends came to 12 bases. The CDR3 is 15 amino acids. The CDR3 spells CASSLEGAGAYEQYF. DNA for the CDR3: TGTGCCAGCAGCTTAGAAGGCGCAGGGGCCTACGAGCAGTACTTC.

The chain recombines TRBV23-1 with TRBJ1-2; 8 nucleotides align to TRBD1. TRBV23-1 is treated as an ORF (open reading frame) with a function not yet certain. V dropped 6 bases and J dropped 5; count of bases not matched to a gene: 5. The CDR3 runs 13 residues. The CDR3 DNA reads TGCGCCAGCAGCCGGGACAGGCAATATGGCTACACCTTC. Protein: CASSRDRQYGYTF.

Only a few counts were recorded for this clone. Additional DNA sequences in this sample encode the identical CDR3. The J gene is TRBJ2-7, the V gene TRBV28; D is unresolved. This CDR3 has 12 amino acids. V lost 5 bases, J lost 4 bases, and 9 bases lay in between. Germline V gives CDR1 MDHEN, CDR2 SYDVKM. CDR3 residues: CASSPRSYEQYF. The CDR3 DNA reads TGTGCCAGCAGTCCCCGTTCGTACGAGCAGTACTTC. Filled out from reference TRBV28 and TRBJ2-7, the complete variable domain reads DVKVTQSSRYLVKRTGEKVFLECVQDMDHENMFWYRQDPGLGLRLIYFSYDVKMKEKGDIPEGYSVSREKKERFSLILESASTNQTSMYLCASSPRSYEQYFGPGTRLTVT.